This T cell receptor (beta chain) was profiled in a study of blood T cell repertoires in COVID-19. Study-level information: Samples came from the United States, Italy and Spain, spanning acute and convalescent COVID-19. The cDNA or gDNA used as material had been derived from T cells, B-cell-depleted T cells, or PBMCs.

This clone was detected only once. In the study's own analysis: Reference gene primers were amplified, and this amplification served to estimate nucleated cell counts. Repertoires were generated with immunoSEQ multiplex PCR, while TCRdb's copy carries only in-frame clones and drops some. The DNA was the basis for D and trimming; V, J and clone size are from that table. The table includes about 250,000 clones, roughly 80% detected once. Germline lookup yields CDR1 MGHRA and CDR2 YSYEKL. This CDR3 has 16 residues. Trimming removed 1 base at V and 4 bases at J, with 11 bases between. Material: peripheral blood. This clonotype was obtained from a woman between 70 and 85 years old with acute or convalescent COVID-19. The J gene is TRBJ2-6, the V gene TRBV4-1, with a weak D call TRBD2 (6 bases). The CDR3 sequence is CASSQVGGLGANVLTF. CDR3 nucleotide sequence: TGCGCCAGCAGCCAAGTCGGGGGTTTAGGGGCCAACGTCCTGACTTTC.